Only one count was recorded for the clone carrying this T cell receptor beta chain. Its specificity is not known. The data were obtained in a study of cytomegalovirus exposure and HLA in healthy donors. Primers: 60 Vbeta forward and 13 Jbeta reverse. Produced via immunoSEQ multiplex PCR; TCRdb's table is partial and in-frame only. The sample includes 200,000 to 250,000 clones, 60% to 80% seen only once; the top ten take 1.8%. V shed 5 bases and J shed 1 base, with 17 bases lying between them. Germline CDR1 and CDR2: SGHAT and FQNNGV. The CDR3 has 16 amino acids. Whole-study findings and limits: In a later analysis, HLA-associated beta chains showed higher expansion and lower generation probabilities than comparable chains.

The rearrangement links TRBV11-2 to TRBJ1-2; tentatively, D is TRBD1 (6 bases). Sequenced sample: PBMCs. This clonotype originated in a woman in her twenties or thirties in good health and CMV-seronegative. The CDR3 sequence: CASSRQGNRVNYGYTF. The CDR3 DNA follows: TGTGCCAGCAGCCGGCAAGGGAACAGGGTTAACTATGGCTACACCTTC.